One T cell receptor beta chain is described in this entry. No antigen is known for it. While the first cohort had around 700 subjects, the donors belonged to the separate validation cohort of roughly 130 subjects. This sample was taken from a study of cytomegalovirus exposure and HLA in healthy donors. Study results and caveats: Most TCR sequences were seen very rarely across donors, but some public TCRs occurred in many.

Data came from immunoSEQ multiplex PCR; TCRdb stores just in-frame clones and leaves some out. The sample consists of 140,000 or so clones, roughly nine tenths of them appearing once. This CDR3 has 16 amino acids. Germline V gene lookup returns CDR1 LNHDA and CDR2 SQIVND (reference sequence). Unmatched junction bases numbered 6, after V lost 3 bases and J lost 3 bases. The material sequenced was PBMCs. The sequence came from a woman between 18 and 30 years old in good health and CMV-seropositive. This sequence joins TRBV19 and TRBJ1-5; 9 nucleotides agree with TRBD1. CDR3 sequence (DNA): TGTGCCAGTAGTATTGAAGGGGACAGGGACAATCAGCCCCAGCATTTT. It encodes CASSIEGDRDNQPQHF.